The 29 T cell receptor beta chains presented below share a single source sample, sequenced in a study of blood T cell repertoires in COVID-19. Data came from immunoSEQ multiplex PCR; TCRdb stores just in-frame clones and leaves some out. The sample yields over 150,000 clones, approximately 85% seen once. The sequenced sample was peripheral blood. These receptors all stem from a middle-aged man with acute or convalescent COVID-19.

The sample holds a few counts of this clone. This sequence joins TRBV27 and TRBJ1-5, with 7 bases identical to TRBD1. The CDR3 has 16 residues. V was clipped by 6 bases and J by 3 bases; unmatched bases: 11. Germline V lookup: CDR1 MNHEY, CDR2 SMNVEV (reference sequence). The CDR3 spells CASSSTSGTANQPQHF. The CDR3 nucleotides are TGTGCCAGCAGCTCGACGTCCGGGACAGCCAATCAGCCCCAGCATTTT.

This CDR3 is CASTGTYYGYTF. In nucleotides, the CDR3 is TGTGCCAGCACCGGGACATACTATGGCTACACCTTC. V and J are TRBV28 and TRBJ1-2; weak D call: TRBD1 (6 bases). Germline lookup yields CDR1 MDHEN and CDR2 SYDVKM. Trimming took 7 bases from V and 3 from J, leaving 9 bases between them. The CDR3 consists of 12 residues.

The chain is built from TRBV5-1 and TRBJ2-7; D remains unclear. V lost 1 base and J 3 bases, leaving 8 bases between the germline ends. The CDR3 is made up of 13 amino acids. Germline CDR1 reads SGHRS; CDR2 reads YFSETQ. The CDR3 spells CASSLNSFYEQYF. The CDR3 DNA follows: TGCGCCAGCAGCTTGAACAGTTTCTACGAGCAGTACTTC.

The chain joins TRBV9 to TRBJ1-6; no definite D call. Germline V gene data show CDR1 as SGDLS and CDR2 as YYNGEE. Trimming left V 0 bases short and J 4 bases short, with 11 bases between. The CDR3 is 16 amino acids. The CDR3 coding sequence is TGTGCCAGCAGCGTAGGGGTCGGAGGTTATAATTCACCCCTCCACTTT. Protein product: CASSVGVGGYNSPLHF. Filled out from reference TRBV9 and TRBJ1-6, the complete variable domain reads DSGVTQTPKHLITATGQRVTLRCSPRSGDLSVYWYQQSLDQGLQFLIQYYNGEERAKGNILERFSAQQFPDLHSELNLSSLELGDSALYFCASSVGVGGYNSPLHFGNGTRLTVT.

The chain has TRBV15 and TRBJ1-5; TRBD1 matches at 8 bases. The trim removed 3 bases at V and 6 bases at J, leaving 4 bases unmatched. This CDR3 spans 14 amino acids. Germline V gives CDR1 LNHNV, CDR2 YYDKDF (reference sequence). The CDR3 DNA reads as TGTGCCACCAGCAGCGGACAGGGAACTCAGCCCCAGCATTTT. Translation gives CATSSGQGTQPQHF.

The V and J genes are TRBV7-9 and TRBJ1-4, with a tentative D call TRBD1 (6 bases). The CDR3 is 18 amino acids. Germline lookup yields CDR1 SEHNR and CDR2 FQNEAQ (reference sequence). Trimming stripped 3 bases from V and 0 bases from J, with 17 bases between. The CDR3 region has the DNA TGTGCCAGCAGCTTTAGGGGGGGCAGCTTTGCAACTAATGAAAAACTGTTTTTT. Amino acid sequence: CASSFRGGSFATNEKLFF.

This clone came up a few times. V and J are TRBV27 and TRBJ2-2, with 7 bases that match TRBD2. The CDR3 sequence is 16 residues long. V shed 2 bases and J 4 bases; nucleotides not matched to a gene: 7. Germline CDR1 MNHEY, CDR2 SMNVEV (reference sequence). The CDR3 loop is CASSLMGGTATGELFF. As DNA, the CDR3 is TGTGCCAGCAGTTTAATGGGGGGGACCGCCACCGGGGAGCTGTTTTTT.

The chain recombines TRBV7-9 with TRBJ1-2; D is perhaps TRBD1 (5 bases). The germline V gene encodes CDR1 SEHNR and CDR2 FQNEAQ (reference sequence). This CDR3 is built from 14 residues. V lost 2 bases, J lost 4 bases, and 11 bases lay in between. The CDR3 spells CASSLYGAAYGYTF. CDR3 in DNA: TGTGCCAGCAGCTTATATGGGGCGGCCTATGGCTACACCTTC.

V and J are TRBV14 and TRBJ2-1, with 7 bases fitting TRBD1. Looked up from germline, CDR1 is SGHDN and CDR2 is FVKESK. J lost 10 bases, V lost 4 bases, and 16 bases had no gene match. The CDR3 covers 16 residues. In DNA, the CDR3 is TGTGCCAGCAGCCTTCTCAGGGACAGCCACTTCCCCGAGCAGTTCTTC. Encoded protein: CASSLLRDSHFPEQFF.

The V call is TRBV5-1, the J call TRBJ1-1; the D gene is possibly TRBD1 (6 bases). Per the germline V gene, CDR1 is SGHRS and CDR2 is YFSETQ. The CDR3 has 14 amino acids. V shed 4 bases and J shed 4 bases, with 14 bases lying between them. DNA of the CDR3: TGCGCCAGCAGCGTGACAGGCGACCGCACTGAAGCTTTCTTT. The encoded protein is CASSVTGDRTEAFF.

V usage is TRBV7-9 and J usage is TRBJ1-3, with TRBD1 as a possible D gene (5 bases). The CDR3 length is 14 residues. The V and J ends lost 3 bases and 6 bases respectively, with 12 bases between them. Germline V CDR1 and CDR2: SEHNR, FQNEAQ (reference sequence). Here the CDR3 reads CASSFSREVNTIYF. The CDR3 coding sequence is TGTGCCAGCAGCTTTTCCAGGGAGGTAAACACCATATATTTT. Full variable domain (remainder filled in from reference TRBV7-9 and TRBJ1-3): DTGVSQNPRHKITKRGQNVTFRCDPISEHNRLYWYRQTLGQGPEFLTYFQNEAQLEKSRLLSDRFSAERPKGSFSTLEIQRTEQGDSAMYLCASSFSREVNTIYFGEGSWLTVV.

The rearrangement joins TRBV28 to TRBJ1-1, with D perhaps TRBD1 (6 bases). The ends were cut back, 2 bases at V and 5 bases at J, with 6 bases in the middle. Germline CDR1 MDHEN, CDR2 SYDVKM. The length of the CDR3 is 12 residues. The CDR3 sequence: CASSLQGTEAFF. The CDR3 bases are TGTGCCAGCAGTTTACAGGGGACTGAAGCTTTCTTT.

CDR3 sequence: CASSSLGGSGGTSYNEQFF. In DNA form, the CDR3 reads TGTGCCAGCAGTTCCCTGGGGGGTAGCGGGGGGACCTCCTACAATGAGCAGTTCTTC. This chain uses TRBV27 with TRBJ2-1; 10 bases fit TRBD2. V was clipped by 4 bases and J by 0 bases; unmatched bases: 12. The V gene's germline CDR1 is MNHEY and CDR2 SMNVEV (reference sequence). The CDR3 length is 19 residues.

CDR3 protein: CASRPTLPGGGRQPQHF. DNA for the CDR3: TGTGCCAGCAGACCCACTCTCCCAGGGGGCGGACGACAGCCCCAGCATTTT. The V and J genes are TRBV28 and TRBJ1-5; 8 nucleotides align to TRBD1. J gave up 7 bases and V 6 bases, and 17 bases lay outside the gene matches. Germline loops: CDR1 MDHEN, CDR2 SYDVKM. The CDR3 spans 17 residues. The whole variable domain, filled in from reference TRBV28 and TRBJ1-5, reads DVKVTQSSRYLVKRTGEKVFLECVQDMDHENMFWYRQDPGLGLRLIYFSYDVKMKEKGDIPEGYSVSREKKERFSLILESASTNQTSMYLCASRPTLPGGGRQPQHFGDGTRLSIL.

This chain links TRBV28 with TRBJ1-1, with D maybe TRBD1 (5 bases). Trimming removed 3 bases from V and 4 bases from J, with 15 bases in between. Germline CDR1 reads MDHEN; CDR2 reads SYDVKM. This CDR3 comprises 15 residues. This chain's CDR3 is CASSFPLGGGTEAFF. CDR3 nucleotides: TGTGCCAGCAGTTTCCCACTTGGGGGGGGCACTGAAGCTTTCTTT. The full variable domain, with the rest looked up from reference TRBV28 and TRBJ1-1, is DVKVTQSSRYLVKRTGEKVFLECVQDMDHENMFWYRQDPGLGLRLIYFSYDVKMKEKGDIPEGYSVSREKKERFSLILESASTNQTSMYLCASSFPLGGGTEAFFGQGTRLTVV.

This chain connects TRBV11-2 to TRBJ1-1; weak D call: TRBD1 (5 bases). The V end was cut by 1 base, the J end by 2 bases, with 14 bases between. Germline CDR1 and CDR2: SGHAT and FQNNGV. There are 16 residues in the CDR3. The CDR3 DNA is TGTGCCAGCAGCTTAGCGCCTCAGGGAAAAAACACTGAAGCTTTCTTT. This sequence encodes CASSLAPQGKNTEAFF.

Only one count was recorded for this clone. DNA of the CDR3: TGTGCCAGCAGCCCCCGACAGCAAAGCTATGGCTACACCTTC. Protein product: CASSPRQQSYGYTF. The chain couples TRBV9 to TRBJ1-2, with D possibly being TRBD1 (5 bases). The CDR3 has 14 amino acids. The germline V gene has CDR1 SGDLS and CDR2 YYNGEE. The V and J ends lost 4 bases and 4 bases respectively, with 14 bases between them.

The V call is TRBV3-1 (or the pseudogene TRBV3-2), the J call TRBJ2-3; 10 bases map to TRBD2. Trimming cost V 3 bases and J 8 bases; bases outside gene matches: 14. Germline-derived CDR1 and CDR2 are LGHDT and YNNKEL (reference sequence). The CDR3 runs 17 residues. As DNA, the CDR3 is TGTGCCAGCAGCCATTATTCGGGAGCGGGGGGGTTGAGTACGCAGTATTTT. It encodes CASSHYSGAGGLSTQYF.

The chain carries TRBV6-1 and TRBJ1-2, with 7 bases matching TRBD1. This CDR3 is 16 amino acids long. Germline V CDR1 and CDR2: MNHNS, SASEGT. V gave up 0 bases and J gave up 10 bases; unmatched junction bases: 14. CDR3 sequence reads: CASSEAQLGTAISYTF. The CDR3 bases are TGTGCCAGCAGTGAAGCCCAACTCGGGACAGCGATATCCTACACCTTC.

The rearrangement joins TRBV9 to TRBJ1-4; TRBD1 matches 7 bases. This CDR3 comprises 15 residues. V gave up 3 bases and J gave up 1 base; unmatched junction bases: 3. Germline V gene data show CDR1 as SGDLS and CDR2 as YYNGEE. The CDR3 bases are TGTGCCAGCAGCGCGCAGGGGGGAACTAATGAAAAACTGTTTTTT. It translates to CASSAQGGTNEKLFF. Supplemented by reference TRBV9 and TRBJ1-4, the full variable domain reads DSGVTQTPKHLITATGQRVTLRCSPRSGDLSVYWYQQSLDQGLQFLIQYYNGEERAKGNILERFSAQQFPDLHSELNLSSLELGDSALYFCASSAQGGTNEKLFFGSGTQLSVL.

The chain carries TRBV12-5 and TRBJ2-2; TRBD2 might be the D (5 bases). From germline, CDR1 is LGHNT and CDR2 FRNRAP. The CDR3 runs to 16 residues. V was shortened by 7 bases and J by 4 bases, with 19 bases between the two germline ends. The CDR3 spells CASALVVGRGTGELFF. CDR3 sequence (DNA): TGTGCTAGTGCCTTGGTAGTAGGGAGAGGCACCGGGGAGCTGTTTTTT.

This clone was observed a few times. The CDR3: CASIRSLDNEQFF. Written as DNA, the CDR3 is TGTGCCAGCATTAGATCCCTAGACAATGAGCAGTTCTTC. The gene calls are TRBV6-4 and TRBJ2-1; unclear D gene. The germline V gene encodes CDR1 MRHNA and CDR2 SNTAGT. Trimming left V 7 bases short and J 5 bases short, with 12 bases between. This CDR3 has 13 residues.

The CDR3: CASSLRRGETQYF. In nucleotides, the CDR3 is TGTGCCAGCTCACTGAGACGGGGAGAGACCCAGTACTTC. The chain couples TRBV18 to TRBJ2-5, with a possible D match to TRBD2 (5 bases). CDR3 length: 13 amino acids. Germline V gene lookup returns CDR1 KGHSH and CDR2 LQKENI. The ends were cut back, 4 bases at V and 4 bases at J, with 10 bases in the middle.

This rearrangement joins TRBV7-2 to TRBJ2-1, with 8 bases identical to TRBD1. V shed 6 bases, J shed 10 bases, and the junction held 8 bases outside the gene matches. Germline CDR1 SGHTA, CDR2 FQGNSA. CDR3 length: 13 residues. CDR3 DNA: TGTGCCAGCAGGGGACAGGTTTATGAAGAGCAGTTCTTC. Encoded protein: CASRGQVYEEQFF. Complete variable domain (other parts from reference TRBV7-2 and TRBJ2-1): GAGVSQSPSNKVTEKGKDVELRCDPISGHTALYWYRQSLGQGLEFLIYFQGNSAPDKSGLPSDRFSAERTGGSVSTLTIQRTQQEDSAVYLCASRGQVYEEQFFGPGTRLTVL.

About this clone itself: At one end the junction does not follow the germline gene, possibly because of a read error. The CDR3 nucleotides read TGTGCCAACAGTTTAGCCGGGTATGGCTACACCTTC. Its protein product is CANSLAGYGYTF. The chain couples TRBV28 to TRBJ1-2, with D unresolved. The germline V gene has CDR1 MDHEN and CDR2 SYDVKM. The CDR3 is 12 amino acids.

This rearrangement joins TRBV7-2 to TRBJ1-3; D might be TRBD1 (6 bases). V was cut by 4 bases and J by 8 bases, with 12 bases left in between. Germline CDR1 reads SGHTA; CDR2 reads FQGNSA. The CDR3 spans 13 residues. Here the CDR3 DNA reads TGTGCCAGCAGCTCCCGACAGGTTGACACCATATATTTT. Translated, it gives CASSSRQVDTIYF.

This chain links TRBV9 with TRBJ1-3; D remains unclear. Trimming removed 0 bases at V and 0 bases at J, with 10 bases between. CDR1 is SGDLS, CDR2 YYNGEE, per germline. This CDR3 comprises 16 residues. CDR3 region: CASSVDGVSSGNTIYF. CDR3 in DNA: TGTGCCAGCAGCGTAGACGGGGTGAGCTCTGGAAACACCATATATTTT. Full variable domain (outside the CDR3, taken from reference TRBV9 and TRBJ1-3): DSGVTQTPKHLITATGQRVTLRCSPRSGDLSVYWYQQSLDQGLQFLIQYYNGEERAKGNILERFSAQQFPDLHSELNLSSLELGDSALYFCASSVDGVSSGNTIYFGEGSWLTVV.

The chain has TRBV7-3 and TRBJ2-2, with D tentatively TRBD1 (5 bases). This CDR3 spans 16 amino acids. Germline V CDR1 and CDR2: SGHTA, FQGTGA. The V end was cut by 0 bases, the J end by 1 base, with 9 bases between. Here the CDR3 DNA reads TGTGCCAGCAGCTTAACGAGCAGGGTGAACACCGGGGAGCTGTTTTTT. This gives the protein CASSLTSRVNTGELFF.

This clone was seen a handful of times. The gene calls are TRBV11-2 and TRBJ2-5, with TRBD2 matching 8 bases. The CDR3 covers 18 residues. V lost 3 bases and J lost 4; bases outside the gene matches: 16. In germline, CDR1 is SGHAT, CDR2 FQNNGV. The CDR3 here is CASSFSGRGRGGGETQYF. As DNA, the CDR3 is TGTGCCAGCAGCTTTTCCGGAAGAGGACGGGGGGGCGGAGAGACCCAGTACTTC.